These T cell receptor beta chains were read from a single sample in a study of beta chain features in type 1 diabetes. Profiled with immunoSEQ multiplex PCR; TCRdb holds only in-frame clones, not every one. The repertoire has 350,000 to 400,000 clones, roughly 16% of them found once; the top ten carry approximately 0.019%. Sequencing was performed on naive CD4+ T cells from blood. Receptor source: a young woman in good health. Both conserved end residues are part of each CDR3. The order of the fields is J gene, D gene, clone size, V gene, CDR3 length, CDR3 protein, CDR3 DNA. A D gene is named only where the DNA matches it firmly. Clone size is given for some rows only: seen once, a few or many times, or a class if the clone is expanded.

>TRBJ2-7|TRBD1|-|TRBV6-1|15
CASREGQGKVYEQYF
TGTGCCAGCAGGGAAGGACAGGGGAAGGTTTACGAGCAGTACTTC
>TRBJ2-7|-|few|TRBV6-6|10
CATRLGEQYF
TGTGCCACCCGTCTCGGGGAGCAGTACTTC
>TRBJ2-1|TRBD2|few|TRBV11-1|15
CASSRGGESASEQFF
TGTGCCAGCAGTCGGGGGGGAGAGTCAGCAAGTGAGCAGTTCTTC
>TRBJ2-7|TRBD1|-|TRBV7-2|15
CASSIDRGSPYEQYF
TGTGCCAGCAGCATTGACAGGGGGAGTCCCTACGAGCAGTACTTC
>TRBJ2-2|-|few|TRBV9|16
CASSVDPGLGTGELFF
TGTGCCAGCAGCGTAGACCCAGGGCTGGGGACCGGGGAGCTGTTTTTT
>TRBJ1-5|TRBD1|-|TRBV18|15
CASSPRQGSYQPQHF
TGTGCCAGCTCACCAAGACAGGGGTCATATCAGCCCCAGCATTTT
>TRBJ2-3|TRBD2|-|TRBV9|15
CASSTRLADTDTQYF
TGTGCCAGCAGCACCCGACTAGCGGACACAGATACGCAGTATTTT
>TRBJ2-7|TRBD2|few|TRBV28|16
CASGGRSASNPYEQYF
TGTGCCAGCGGCGGGAGGTCCGCATCGAATCCCTACGAGCAGTACTTC
>TRBJ1-5|-|-|TRBV5-1|13
CASSPGMGQPQHF
TGCGCCAGCAGCCCGGGGATGGGGCAGCCCCAGCATTTT
>TRBJ2-2|TRBD1|few|TRBV29-1|13
CSGSTGGGGELFF
TGCAGCGGCTCGACAGGGGGCGGGGGGGAGCTGTTTTTT
>TRBJ2-1|-|-|TRBV7-3|16
CASSSKTGSSYNEQFF
TGTGCCAGCAGCTCAAAGACAGGAAGCTCCTACAATGAGCAGTTCTTC
>TRBJ1-5|TRBD1|-|TRBV30|16
CAWSLPGQGTHQPQHF
TGTGCCTGGAGTTTGCCGGGACAGGGGACCCATCAGCCCCAGCATTTT
>TRBJ2-1|TRBD2|-|TRBV29-1|15
CSTYEAGDSYNEQFF
TGCAGCACATATGAAGCGGGGGACTCCTACAATGAGCAGTTCTTC
>TRBJ2-1|TRBD2|-|TRBV4-2|17
CASSREPGLAGGNEQFF
TGTGCCAGCAGCCGAGAGCCGGGACTAGCGGGAGGCAATGAGCAGTTCTTC
>TRBJ2-1|-|-|TRBV18|12
CASSSLVDEQFF
TGTGCCAGCTCATCCTTAGTGGATGAGCAGTTCTTC
>TRBJ2-5|-|-|TRBV28|17
CASSSNGGYMLLETQYF
TGTGCCAGCAGCAGTAATGGGGGCTATATGCTACTTGAGACCCAGTACTTC
>TRBJ2-1|-|few|TRBV30|14
CAWSVTSPSNEQFF
TGTGCCTGGAGTGTAACTAGCCCCTCGAATGAGCAGTTCTTC
>TRBJ1-2|-|few|TRBV20-1|11
CRATDNYGYTF
TGCAGGGCGACTGACAACTATGGCTACACCTTC
>TRBJ2-5|TRBD1|-|TRBV30|15
CAWSTSGTGGWTQYF
TGTGCCTGGAGTACCTCCGGGACAGGGGGCTGGACCCAGTACTTC
>TRBJ2-3|TRBD2|-|TRBV29-1|15
CSVEPTSESPDTQYF
TGCAGCGTTGAACCTACTAGCGAATCCCCAGATACGCAGTATTTT
>TRBJ2-2|-|-|TRBV4-1|15
CASSQFDSTAGELFF
TGCGCCAGCAGCCAGTTTGACAGTACGGCCGGGGAGCTGTTTTTT
>TRBJ2-2|-|-|TRBV5-1|16
CASSSPGLTNTGELFF
TGCGCCAGCAGCTCACCGGGACTCACGAACACCGGGGAGCTGTTTTTT
>TRBJ2-7|-|-|TRBV15|14
CATSREHASYEQYF
TGTGCCACCAGCAGAGAGCACGCCAGCTACGAGCAGTACTTC
>TRBJ1-4|-|-|TRBV9|13
CASSAADREKLFF
TGTGCCAGCAGCGCCGCGGACAGAGAAAAACTGTTTTTT
>TRBJ2-1|TRBD1|few|TRBV19|18
CASSSNPGQGATYNEQFF
TGTGCCAGTAGTTCCAACCCGGGACAGGGGGCAACTTACAATGAGCAGTTCTTC
>TRBJ2-6|-|-|TRBV5-6|15
CASSRGGTGANVLTF
TGTGCCAGCAGCAGAGGGGGAACTGGGGCCAACGTCCTGACTTTC
>TRBJ2-7|TRBD2|-|TRBV5-1|14
CASRSGTSNNEQYF
TGCGCCAGCAGATCCGGGACTAGCAACAACGAGCAGTACTTC
>TRBJ1-2|-|-|TRBV28|12
CASSSQGVGYTF
TGTGCCAGCAGCAGCCAGGGTGTTGGCTACACCTTC
>TRBJ2-5|-|-|TRBV9|14
CASSVAGYPETQYF
TGTGCCAGCAGCGTAGCGGGTTATCCGGAGACCCAGTACTTC
>TRBJ1-1|TRBD1|few|TRBV7-9|13
CANKQGAKTEAFF
TGTGCCAACAAACAGGGGGCAAAAACTGAAGCTTTCTTT
>TRBJ1-1|-|-|TRBV30|14
CAWSTGIFVTEAFF
TGTGCCTGGAGCACAGGGATCTTCGTCACTGAAGCTTTCTTT
>TRBJ2-3|TRBD2|few|TRBV7-2|15
CASSFTSGREGTQYF
TGTGCCAGCAGCTTTACTAGCGGGAGGGAAGGAACGCAGTATTTT
>TRBJ1-5|-|few|TRBV7-2|13
CASSPWPGQPQHF
TGTGCCAGCAGCCCCTGGCCGGGGCAGCCCCAGCATTTT
>TRBJ1-1|TRBD1|few|TRBV27|15
CASKEDRRLNTEAFF
TGTGCCAGCAAGGAGGACAGGCGATTGAACACTGAAGCTTTCTTT
>TRBJ1-5|-|-|TRBV19|12
CASSIEGGPQHF
TGTGCCAGTAGTATAGAGGGAGGGCCCCAGCATTTT
>TRBJ2-2|TRBD2|few|TRBV7-9|15
CASSPGLAGTGELFF
TGTGCCAGCAGCCCGGGACTAGCGGGGACCGGGGAGCTGTTTTTT
>TRBJ2-2|-|-|TRBV30|14
CAWSKSRGPGELFF
TGTGCCTGGAGTAAGAGTAGGGGCCCCGGGGAGCTGTTTTTT
>TRBJ1-5|-|-|TRBV4-1|14
CASSDGYSNQPQHF
TGCGCCAGCAGCGACGGGTATAGCAATCAGCCCCAGCATTTT
>TRBJ1-5|-|few|TRBV7-9|17
CASSFGGAGYSNQPQHF
TGTGCCAGCAGCTTCGGTGGGGCAGGGTATAGCAATCAGCCCCAGCATTTT
>TRBJ1-5|TRBD1|-|TRBV18|16
CASSSGTVNSNQPQHF
TGTGCCAGTTCCTCCGGGACAGTTAATAGCAATCAGCCCCAGCATTTT
>TRBJ2-3|TRBD2|-|TRBV13|16
CASSFGSSGSTDTQYF
TGTGCCAGCAGCTTCGGATCTAGCGGGAGCACAGATACGCAGTATTTT
>TRBJ2-3|TRBD2|few|TRBV7-2|17
CASSSRTSGQRTDTQYF
TGTGCCAGCAGCTCACGGACTAGCGGACAACGCACAGATACGCAGTATTTT
>TRBJ1-1|TRBD1|-|TRBV28|10
CASSLGTVDF
TGTGCCAGCAGTCTCGGGACAGTAGACTTT
>TRBJ1-1|TRBD1|-|TRBV7-9|15
CASSSAGRGDTEAFF
TGTGCCAGCAGCTCGGCGGGCAGGGGGGACACTGAAGCTTTCTTT
>TRBJ1-2|-|-|TRBV28|12
CASGNRNYGYTF
TGTGCCAGCGGCAACAGAAACTATGGCTACACCTTC
>TRBJ1-2|TRBD1|few|TRBV5-1|14
CASSFRDSRYGYTF
TGCGCCAGCAGCTTTCGGGACAGTCGCTATGGCTACACCTTC
>TRBJ1-1|TRBD1|few|TRBV30|14
CASQPDRGYTEAFF
TGTGCCTCCCAACCGGACAGGGGATATACTGAAGCTTTCTTT
>TRBJ1-1|-|few|TRBV4-3|16
CASSQGRGRADTEAFF
TGCGCCAGCAGCCAAGGGAGAGGGAGGGCGGACACTGAAGCTTTCTTT
>TRBJ2-7|TRBD2|few|TRBV11-2|15
CASSFRTSGRTQQYF
TGTGCCAGCAGCTTCCGGACTAGCGGGAGAACCCAGCAGTACTTC
>TRBJ1-5|-|-|TRBV5-4|14
CASSLAHSNQPQHF
TGTGCCAGCAGCTTGGCCCATTCCAATCAGCCCCAGCATTTT
>TRBJ1-1|TRBD1|few|TRBV9|16
CASSVGGTGLSAEAFF
TGTGCCAGCAGCGTAGGGGGGACAGGGTTATCAGCTGAAGCTTTCTTT
>TRBJ2-7|TRBD1|few|TRBV5-1|16
CASSPRTGPRTYEQYF
TGCGCCAGCAGCCCCAGGACAGGGCCGAGAACCTACGAGCAGTACTTC
>TRBJ2-7|TRBD1|few|TRBV19|14
CASNPQGSSYEQYF
TGTGCCAGTAACCCACAGGGGAGCTCCTACGAGCAGTACTTC
>TRBJ2-3|TRBD1|-|TRBV5-4|14
CASSETGPPDTQYF
TGTGCCAGCAGCGAGACAGGGCCTCCAGATACGCAGTATTTT